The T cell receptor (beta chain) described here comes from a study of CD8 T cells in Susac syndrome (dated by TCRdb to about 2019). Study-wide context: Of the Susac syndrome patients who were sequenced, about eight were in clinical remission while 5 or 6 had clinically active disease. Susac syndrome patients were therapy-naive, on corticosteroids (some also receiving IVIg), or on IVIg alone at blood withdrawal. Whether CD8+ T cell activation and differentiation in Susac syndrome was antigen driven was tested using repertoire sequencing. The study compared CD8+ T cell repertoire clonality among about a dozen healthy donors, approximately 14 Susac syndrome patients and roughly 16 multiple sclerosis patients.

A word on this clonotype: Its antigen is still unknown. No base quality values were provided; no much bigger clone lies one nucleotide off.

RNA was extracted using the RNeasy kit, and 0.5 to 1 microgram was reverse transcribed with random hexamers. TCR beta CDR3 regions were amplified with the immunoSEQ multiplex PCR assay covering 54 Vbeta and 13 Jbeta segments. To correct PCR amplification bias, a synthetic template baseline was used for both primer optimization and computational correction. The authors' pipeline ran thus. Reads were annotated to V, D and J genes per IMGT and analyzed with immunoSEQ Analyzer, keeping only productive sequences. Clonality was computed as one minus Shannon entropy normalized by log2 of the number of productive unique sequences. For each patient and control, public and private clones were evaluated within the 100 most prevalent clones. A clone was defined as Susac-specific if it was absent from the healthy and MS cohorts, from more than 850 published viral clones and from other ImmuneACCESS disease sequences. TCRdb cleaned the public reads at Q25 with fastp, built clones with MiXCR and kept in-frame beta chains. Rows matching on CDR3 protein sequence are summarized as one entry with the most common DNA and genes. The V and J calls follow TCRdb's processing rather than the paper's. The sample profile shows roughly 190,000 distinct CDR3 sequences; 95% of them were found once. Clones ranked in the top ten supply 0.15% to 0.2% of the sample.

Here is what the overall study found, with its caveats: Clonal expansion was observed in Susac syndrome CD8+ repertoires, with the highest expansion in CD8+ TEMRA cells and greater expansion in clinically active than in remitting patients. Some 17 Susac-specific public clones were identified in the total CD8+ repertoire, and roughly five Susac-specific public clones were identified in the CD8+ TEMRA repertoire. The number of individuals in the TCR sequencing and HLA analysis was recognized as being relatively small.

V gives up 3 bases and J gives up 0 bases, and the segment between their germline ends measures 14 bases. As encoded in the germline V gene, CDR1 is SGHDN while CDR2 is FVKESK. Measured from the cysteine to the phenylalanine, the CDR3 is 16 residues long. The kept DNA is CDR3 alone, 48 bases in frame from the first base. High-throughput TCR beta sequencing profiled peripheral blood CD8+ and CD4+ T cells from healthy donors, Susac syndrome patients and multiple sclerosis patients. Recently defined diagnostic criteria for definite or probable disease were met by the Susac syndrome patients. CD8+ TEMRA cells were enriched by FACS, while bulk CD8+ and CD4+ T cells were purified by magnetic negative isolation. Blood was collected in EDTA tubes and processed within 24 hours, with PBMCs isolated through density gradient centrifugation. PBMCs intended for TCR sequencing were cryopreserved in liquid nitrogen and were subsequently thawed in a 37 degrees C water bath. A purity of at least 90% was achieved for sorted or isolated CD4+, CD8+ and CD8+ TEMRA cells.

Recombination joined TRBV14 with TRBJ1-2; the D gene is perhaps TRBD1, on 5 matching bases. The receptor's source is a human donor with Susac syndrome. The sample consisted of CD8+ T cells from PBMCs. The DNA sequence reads TGTGCCAGCAGCCATAGACAGCCCTATTCTAACTATGGCTACACCTTC. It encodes CASSHRQPYSNYGYTF.